The sequence of this TCR beta chain was determined in a study of blood T cell repertoires in COVID-19. Study-wide context: COVID-19 samples collected from the United States, Italy and Spain covered acute and convalescent phases. In each case, the material was cDNA or gDNA derived from T cells, B-cell-depleted T cells, or PBMCs.

Germline V gene sequence: CDR1 SGHRS, CDR2 YFSETQ. Germline trimming cut 4 bases from V and 5 bases from J; bases unmatched to any gene: 10. CDR3 length: 15 residues. In the authors' workflow: Reference gene primer amplification gave nucleated cell count estimates. Sequenced by immunoSEQ multiplex PCR; TCRdb stores in-frame clones only, minus some. The DNA was the basis for D and trimming; V, J and clone size are from that table. The data contain 200,000 or so clones, roughly 85% of them seen just once; the ten biggest clones take up 3.3%. The chain uses TRBV5-1 and TRBJ2-3, with TRBD1 matching over 7 bases. The receptor's source is a man aged 60 to 69 with acute or convalescent COVID-19. Sequenced input: peripheral blood. CDR3 sequence: CASSEATGAQDTQYF. The CDR3 DNA follows: TGCGCCAGCAGCGAGGCTACAGGGGCTCAAGATACGCAGTATTTT.